The entry below gives a single T cell receptor (beta chain) sequence along with its context. Authors' data handling: Using reference gene primer amplification, nucleated cell counts were estimated. Clones were sequenced by immunoSEQ multiplex PCR, and TCRdb holds only the in-frame ones, with some missing. That table furnishes V, J and clone size, whereas the DNA furnished D and trimming. This table has under 15,000 clones, approximately 80% appearing once. This entry belongs to a study of blood T cell repertoires in COVID-19. Study as a whole: The study drew acute and convalescent COVID-19 samples from the United States, Italy and Spain. T cells, B-cell-depleted T cells, or PBMCs supplied cDNA or gDNA.

From germline, CDR1 is SGHNT and CDR2 YENEEA. The CDR3 length is 16 residues. Trimming pared 5 bases from V and 0 bases from J, leaving 17 bases between. The rearrangement uses TRBV11-3 and TRBJ2-7; D gene unclear. This clonotype was obtained from a man in his forties with active or convalescent COVID-19. Sequenced: peripheral blood. DNA of the CDR3: TGTGCCAGCAGCCGAGCCAGCGCTTCGGGCTCCTACGAGCAGTACTTC. Its translation: CASSRASASGSYEQYF.